Presented here are 6 T cell receptor beta chains from one specimen sequenced in a study of cytotoxic CD8 clonotypes in ibrutinib-treated CLL. The repertoire was sequenced with immunoSEQ multiplex PCR; TCRdb's copy has only in-frame clones and lacks some. The data show 65,000 to 85,000 clones, with around nine tenths seen just once and around 3.1% held by the top ten. Specimen: PBMCs, collected after 12 months of ibrutinib treatment. These TCRs come from a human donor with chronic lymphocytic leukemia.

This rearrangement joins TRBV27 to TRBJ1-5, with no clear D. V shed 3 bases and J shed 3 bases, with 12 bases lying between them. This CDR3 region has 15 residues. Germline CDR1 MNHEY, CDR2 SMNVEV (reference sequence). CDR3 residues: CASSFLPGPNQPQHF. CDR3 nucleotides: TGTGCCAGCAGTTTCCTCCCCGGGCCCAATCAGCCCCAGCATTTT.

This sequence joins TRBV19 and TRBJ1-2, with D possibly being TRBD1 (5 bases). V shed 3 bases and J shed 1 base, with 15 bases lying between them. Germline lookup yields CDR1 LNHDA and CDR2 SQIVND (reference sequence). The length of the CDR3 is 16 residues. DNA for the CDR3: TGTGCCAGTAGTATTCCCCCAGGGATAGATAACTATGGCTACACCTTC. Amino acids: CASSIPPGIDNYGYTF.

The rearrangement joins TRBV29-1 to TRBJ2-7, with D hard to call. This CDR3 has 12 residues. CDR1 is SQVTM and CDR2 is ANQGSEA in the germline V gene. Trimming shortened V by 2 bases and J by 2 bases, and 7 bases separated the two germline ends. Here the CDR3 DNA reads TGCAGCGTTGAAACACAAGCCTACGAGCAGTACTTC. Its translation: CSVETQAYEQYF.

This chain uses TRBV13 with TRBJ2-5; D may match TRBD1 or TRBD2 (5 bases each). CDR3 length: 14 residues. Trimming shortened V by 5 bases and J by 4 bases, and 14 bases separated the two germline ends. The germline gives CDR1 PRHDT, CDR2 FYEKMQ (reference sequence). The chain's CDR3 is CASSSWDVAETQYF. The CDR3 bases are TGTGCCAGCAGCAGTTGGGACGTGGCAGAGACCCAGTACTTC. Full variable domain (missing parts from reference TRBV13 and TRBJ2-5): AAGVIQSPRHLIKEKRETATLKCYPIPRHDTVYWYQQGPGQDPQFLISFYEKMQSDKGSIPDRFSAQQFSDYHSELNMSSLELGDSALYFCASSSWDVAETQYFGPGTRLLVL.

A note on this clone: Different DNA sequences within this sample yield the same CDR3. The chain joins TRBV29-1 to TRBJ1-3; TRBD1 matches at 10 bases. The CDR3 is 14 residues long. The germline CDR1 and CDR2 sequences are SQVTM and ANQGSEA. The V and J ends lost 7 bases and 0 bases, in that order; junction bases with no gene match: 3. Here the CDR3 DNA reads TGCAGCGCCCGGACAGGGGGCTCTGGAAACACCATATATTTT. Its translation is CSARTGGSGNTIYF.

The chain has TRBV29-1 and TRBJ1-1, with 7 bases that match TRBD1. This CDR3 has 11 residues. V lost 7 bases, J lost 3 bases, and 2 bases stayed unmatched. Germline V gene lookup returns CDR1 SQVTM and CDR2 ANQGSEA. The CDR3 DNA reads TGCAGCGCTGGGACAGACACTGAAGCTTTCTTT. Its translation: CSAGTDTEAFF.